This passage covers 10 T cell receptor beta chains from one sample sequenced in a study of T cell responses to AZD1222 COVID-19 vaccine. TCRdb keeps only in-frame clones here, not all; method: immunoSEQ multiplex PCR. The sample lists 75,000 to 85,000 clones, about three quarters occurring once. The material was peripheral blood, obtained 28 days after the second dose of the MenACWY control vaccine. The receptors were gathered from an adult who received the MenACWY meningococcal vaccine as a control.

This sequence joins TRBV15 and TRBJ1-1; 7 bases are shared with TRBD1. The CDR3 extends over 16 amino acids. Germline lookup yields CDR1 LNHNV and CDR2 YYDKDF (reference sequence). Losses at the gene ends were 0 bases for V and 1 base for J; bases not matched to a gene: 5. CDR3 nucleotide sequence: TGTGCCACCAGCAGAGATAATGGACAGGCGAACACTGAAGCTTTCTTT. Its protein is CATSRDNGQANTEAFF.

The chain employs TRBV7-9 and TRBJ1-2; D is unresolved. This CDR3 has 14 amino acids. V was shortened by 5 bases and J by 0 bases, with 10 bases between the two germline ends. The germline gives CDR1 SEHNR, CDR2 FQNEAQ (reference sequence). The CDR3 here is CASSHGRANYGYTF. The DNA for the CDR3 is TGTGCCAGCAGCCACGGACGGGCTAACTATGGCTACACCTTC.

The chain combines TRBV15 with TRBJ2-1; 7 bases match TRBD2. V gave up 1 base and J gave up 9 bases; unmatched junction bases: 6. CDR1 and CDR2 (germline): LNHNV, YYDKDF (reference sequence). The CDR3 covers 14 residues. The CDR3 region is CATSRVWGEGEQFF. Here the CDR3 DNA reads TGTGCCACCAGCAGAGTTTGGGGGGAGGGTGAGCAGTTCTTC.

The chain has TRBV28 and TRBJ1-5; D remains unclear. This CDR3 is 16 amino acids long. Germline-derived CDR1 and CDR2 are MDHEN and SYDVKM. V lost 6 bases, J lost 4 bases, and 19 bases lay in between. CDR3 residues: CASSVRVRGGNQPQHF. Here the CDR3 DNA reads TGTGCCAGCAGCGTCCGGGTCCGAGGAGGAAATCAGCCCCAGCATTTT.

In nucleotides, the CDR3 is TGTGCCAGCAGCTCACTCAGCGGGGGGTACAATGAGCAGTTCTTC. Translation: CASSSLSGGYNEQFF. The chain links TRBV7-9 to TRBJ2-1; 9 bases fit TRBD2. The CDR3 covers 15 residues. The junction had 5 bases not matched to a gene; V was cut back by 4 bases and J by 4 bases. The V gene's germline CDR1 is SEHNR and CDR2 FQNEAQ (reference sequence).

CDR3 in amino acids: CASSPTGKGKNIQYF. The CDR3 bases are TGTGCCAGCAGCCCGACAGGGAAGGGCAAAAACATTCAGTACTTC. The V gene is TRBV28, the J gene TRBJ2-4, with 7 bases identical to TRBD1. Germline CDR1 reads MDHEN; CDR2 reads SYDVKM. The CDR3 consists of 15 residues. The J segment lost 3 bases and the V segment lost 6 bases, leaving 8 bases of the junction unmatched.

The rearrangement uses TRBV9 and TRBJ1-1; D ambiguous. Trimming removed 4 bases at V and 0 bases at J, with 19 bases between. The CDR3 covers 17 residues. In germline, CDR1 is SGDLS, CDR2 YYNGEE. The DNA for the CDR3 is TGTGCCAGCAGCCCGCGGGGAGAGGGATGGGTGAACACTGAAGCTTTCTTT. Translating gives CASSPRGEGWVNTEAFF.

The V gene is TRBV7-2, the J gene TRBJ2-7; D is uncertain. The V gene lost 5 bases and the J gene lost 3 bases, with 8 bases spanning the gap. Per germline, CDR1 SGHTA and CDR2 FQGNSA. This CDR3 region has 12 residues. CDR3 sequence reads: CASSPWGYEQYF. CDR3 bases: TGTGCCAGCAGCCCCTGGGGCTACGAGCAGTACTTC.

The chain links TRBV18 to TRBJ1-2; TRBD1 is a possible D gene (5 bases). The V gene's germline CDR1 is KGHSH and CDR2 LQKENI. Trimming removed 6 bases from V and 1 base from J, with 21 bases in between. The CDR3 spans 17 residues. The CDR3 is CASSPKRGLARNYGYTF. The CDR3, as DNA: TGTGCCAGCTCGCCAAAACGGGGACTTGCACGTAACTATGGCTACACCTTC.

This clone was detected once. The CDR3 region has the DNA TGTGCCAGCAGCGTAGGTCCGGGCCCGAACACTGAAGCTTTCTTT. It is translated as CASSVGPGPNTEAFF. The V call is TRBV9, the J call TRBJ1-1; D is unresolved. V dropped 0 bases and J dropped 1 base, with 10 bases sitting between them. CDR1 and CDR2 from the germline V gene are SGDLS and YYNGEE. This CDR3 spans 15 amino acids.